The 25 T cell receptor beta chains given below trace back to one sample, sequenced in a study of blood T cell repertoires in COVID-19. Here immunoSEQ multiplex PCR was the method, and the copy in TCRdb shows in-frame clones only, minus some. This table has about 220,000 clones, 82% appearing once. Sequencing input: PBMCs or T cells enriched from blood (not recorded which). These receptors were obtained from a woman between 55 and 75 years old who had recovered from COVID-19.

The chain has TRBV6-1 and TRBJ2-1; 8 nucleotides line up with TRBD2. This CDR3 comprises 16 residues. Germline V CDR1 and CDR2: MNHNS, SASEGT. The V segment lost 3 bases and the J segment 0 bases; nucleotides outside the gene matches: 4. For the CDR3, the DNA is TGTGCCAGCAGTGAGGTCGGGGGGGGCTCCTACAATGAGCAGTTCTTC. It codes for CASSEVGGGSYNEQFF.

This chain uses TRBV2 with TRBJ2-5; TRBD2 is a possible D gene (5 bases). The germline V gene has CDR1 SNHLY and CDR2 FYNNEI. V was trimmed by 2 bases and J by 5 bases, leaving 15 bases between them. This CDR3 is built from 15 residues. CDR3 bases: TGTGCCAGCAGTGAAATAGGGTCTAGCTGGGAGACCCAGTACTTC. Residues: CASSEIGSSWETQYF. Full variable domain (rest looked up from reference TRBV2 and TRBJ2-5): EPEVTQTPSHQVTQMGQEVILRCVPISNHLYFYWYRQILGQKVEFLVSFYNNEISEKSEIFDDQFSVERPDGSNFTLKIRSTKLEDSAMYFCASSEIGSSWETQYFGPGTRLLVL.

V gene TRBV2 combines with J gene TRBJ2-3, with 7 positions matching TRBD1. V lost 5 bases to trimming and J lost 0 bases; unmatched junction nucleotides: 5. CDR1 and CDR2 (germline): SNHLY, FYNNEI. The CDR3 covers 15 residues. The CDR3 DNA sequence: TGTGCCAGCAGTCCGACAGGGTTTAGCACAGATACGCAGTATTTT. Translating it yields CASSPTGFSTDTQYF.

In DNA, the CDR3 is TGTGCCAGCAGCTTAGTTGCCGGGGGGGCCAAAGATACGCAGTATTTT. It encodes CASSLVAGGAKDTQYF. V usage is TRBV7-2 and J usage is TRBJ2-3, with 8 bases matching TRBD2. J gave up 5 bases and V 1 base, and 8 bases lay outside the gene matches. Per the germline V gene, CDR1 is SGHTA and CDR2 is FQGNSA. The CDR3 has 16 amino acids.

The chain is built from TRBV12-5 and TRBJ1-4; D ambiguous. The CDR3 is made up of 12 amino acids. CDR1 is LGHNT and CDR2 is FRNRAP in the germline V gene. V shed 4 bases and J shed 8 bases, with 8 bases lying between them. As DNA, the CDR3 is TGTGCTAGTGGTTCCCTTGGCGAAAAACTGTTTTTT. This sequence encodes CASGSLGEKLFF.

The chain recombines TRBV19 with TRBJ2-7, with D perhaps matching TRBD2 (6 bases). Germline CDR1 is LNHDA and CDR2 is SQIVND (reference sequence). The V end lost 3 bases, the J end lost 5 bases, and 17 bases lay between the germline ends. The CDR3 covers 15 residues. Written as DNA, the CDR3 is TGTGCCAGTAGTATGTGGTCGGGAGAGGGCCACGAGCAGTACTTC. Amino acids: CASSMWSGEGHEQYF.

CDR3 region: CASSQRVRAGGPKEETQYF. The DNA for the CDR3 is TGTGCCAGCAGCCAGAGGGTGAGAGCGGGGGGGCCGAAGGAAGAGACCCAGTACTTC. The genes are TRBV3-1 (or the pseudogene TRBV3-2) and TRBJ2-5; 10 bases match TRBD2. CDR3 length equals 19 residues. In germline, CDR1 is LGHDT, CDR2 YNNKEL (reference sequence). After removal of 3 bases from V and 3 bases from J, the junction contained 16 bases not matched to a gene.

The J gene is TRBJ1-4, the V gene TRBV29-1; no clear D gene. Germline V gene data show CDR1 as SQVTM and CDR2 as ANQGSEA. This CDR3 is 17 amino acids long. V dropped 5 bases and J dropped 0 bases, with 19 bases sitting between them. CDR3 DNA sequence: TGCAGCGTTTGGCTCGGGGATTGGGGTGCAACTAATGAAAAACTGTTTTTT. Its protein product is CSVWLGDWGATNEKLFF. Filled out from reference TRBV29-1 and TRBJ1-4, the complete variable domain reads SAVISQKPSRDICQRGTSLTIQCQVDSQVTMMFWYRQQPGQSLTLIATANQGSEATYESGFVIDKFPISRPNLTFSTLTVSNMSPEDSSIYLCSVWLGDWGATNEKLFFGSGTQLSVL.

V is TRBV7-2 and J is TRBJ2-1, with 8 nucleotides matching TRBD2. The V gene's germline CDR1 is SGHTA and CDR2 FQGNSA. J gave up 12 bases and V 6 bases, and 7 bases lay outside the gene matches. This CDR3 region has 12 residues. CDR3 region: CASRSGGDRQFF. The CDR3 nucleotides read TGTGCCAGCAGAAGCGGGGGAGATCGGCAGTTCTTC.

V usage is TRBV18 and J usage is TRBJ2-4; D may be TRBD1 (5 bases). Germline V gene data show CDR1 as KGHSH and CDR2 as LQKENI. This CDR3 contains 14 residues. Trimming left V 3 bases short and J 6 bases short, with 12 bases between. CDR3 residues: CASSPQGRVNIQYF. In DNA form, the CDR3 reads TGTGCCAGCTCACCGCAGGGAAGAGTAAACATTCAGTACTTC.

CDR3 sequence: CASSFGQGVGYTF. In DNA, the CDR3 is TGTGCCAGCAGTTTTGGGCAGGGGGTTGGCTACACCTTC. The chain uses TRBV12-3 or TRBV12-4 and TRBJ1-2; 7 nucleotides match TRBD1. This CDR3 has 13 residues. V shed 3 bases, J shed 7 bases, and the junction held 5 bases outside the gene matches.

J is TRBJ2-7 and V is TRBV19; D possibly corresponds to TRBD2 (5 bases). CDR3 size: 13 residues. Trimming cost V 5 bases and J 5 bases, with 13 bases left between them. Germline V gene lookup returns CDR1 LNHDA and CDR2 SQIVND (reference sequence). The CDR3 nucleotides are TGTGCCAGTAGTCTTCGGCCGGAGGACGAGCAGTACTTC. Translation gives CASSLRPEDEQYF. The variable domain in full, completed from reference TRBV19 and TRBJ2-7, reads DGGITQSPKYLFRKEGQNVTLSCEQNLNHDAMYWYRQDPGQGLRLIYYSQIVNDFQKGDIAEGYSVSREKKESFPLTVTSAQKNPTAFYLCASSLRPEDEQYFGPGTRLTVT.

The genes are TRBV13 and TRBJ2-7, with 9 bases aligning to TRBD2. The CDR3 consists of 15 residues. Germline CDR1 and CDR2: PRHDT and FYEKMQ (reference sequence). V dropped 5 bases and J dropped 2; count of bases not matched to a gene: 7. This CDR3 is CASSLTSGQAYEQYF. The CDR3 coding sequence is TGTGCCAGCAGCCTAACTAGCGGGCAAGCCTACGAGCAGTACTTC.

The chain is built from TRBV24-1 and TRBJ2-7, with 11 bases that match TRBD1. The CDR3 runs to 18 residues. Germline CDR1 reads KGHDR; CDR2 reads SFDVKD. Unmatched junction bases numbered 7, after V lost 0 bases and J lost 1 base. The CDR3 is CATSDLQKGQGGSYEQYF. The DNA of the CDR3 is TGTGCCACCAGTGATTTGCAAAAGGGACAGGGGGGATCCTACGAGCAGTACTTC.

The chain couples TRBV12-3 or TRBV12-4 to TRBJ1-4, with D hard to call. The CDR3 covers 13 residues. Trimming removed 5 bases at V and 8 bases at J, with 12 bases between. CDR3 DNA: TGTGCCAGCAGTCCAACAGCGGGAGAAAAACTGTTTTTT. Amino acids: CASSPTAGEKLFF.

The chain couples TRBV19 to TRBJ2-5; 10 bases agree with TRBD1. The CDR3 runs to 13 residues. The V gene end was trimmed by 10 bases and the J gene end by 5 bases; junction bases not matched to a gene: 7. CDR1 and CDR2 (germline): LNHDA, SQIVND (reference sequence). Written as DNA, the CDR3 is TGTGCCACCAGGGGGACAGGGGTGGAGACCCAGTACTTC. It codes for CATRGTGVETQYF.

In nucleotides, the CDR3 is TGTGCCAGCAGCGCCCTGACTAGCGGGGGGGAAGAGACCCAGTACTTC. This encodes CASSALTSGGEETQYF. The chain carries TRBV13 and TRBJ2-5; 14 bases align to TRBD2. CDR3 length equals 16 residues. V was clipped by 5 bases and J by 3 bases; unmatched bases: 5. CDR1 and CDR2 (germline): PRHDT, FYEKMQ (reference sequence). The variable domain in full, completed from reference TRBV13 and TRBJ2-5, reads AAGVIQSPRHLIKEKRETATLKCYPIPRHDTVYWYQQGPGQDPQFLISFYEKMQSDKGSIPDRFSAQQFSDYHSELNMSSLELGDSALYFCASSALTSGGEETQYFGPGTRLLVL.

The chain employs TRBV11-3 and TRBJ1-5; 7 bases line up with TRBD1. Germline CDR1 and CDR2: SGHNT and YENEEA. V lost 5 bases to trimming and J lost 1 base; unmatched junction nucleotides: 5. The CDR3 runs 15 residues. CDR3 amino acids: CASSPRQGSNQPQHF. In nucleotides, the CDR3 is TGTGCCAGCAGCCCCAGACAGGGAAGCAATCAGCCCCAGCATTTT. Full variable domain (remainder filled in from reference TRBV11-3 and TRBJ1-5): EAGVVQSPRYKIIEKKQPVAFWCNPISGHNTLYWYLQNLGQGPELLIRYENEEAVDDSQLPKDRFSAERLKGVDSTLKIQPAELGDSAVYLCASSPRQGSNQPQHFGDGTRLSIL.

V usage is TRBV5-6 and J usage is TRBJ2-2; D gene uncertain. The CDR3 totals 15 residues. Germline CDR1 SGHDT, CDR2 YYEEEE. Trimming shortened V by 0 bases and J by 0 bases, and 6 bases separated the two germline ends. The CDR3 DNA sequence: TGTGCCAGCAGCTTGGTAGTGACGAACACCGGGGAGCTGTTTTTT. As protein: CASSLVVTNTGELFF.

The chain links TRBV6-2 or TRBV6-3 to TRBJ2-3; D gene ambiguous. Looked up from germline, CDR1 is MNHEY and CDR2 is SVGEGT. The CDR3 contains 13 residues. Trimming cost V 0 bases and J 5 bases, with 6 bases left between them. DNA for the CDR3: TGTGCCAGCAGTTACTCACGACAAGATACGCAGTATTTT. Translating it yields CASSYSRQDTQYF.

The chain links TRBV6-5 to TRBJ2-2; TRBD2 matches 7 bases. This CDR3 comprises 14 residues. Germline V gives CDR1 MNHEY, CDR2 SVGAGI. V shed 6 bases and J 5 bases; nucleotides not matched to a gene: 6. The CDR3 loop reads CASRGRGLTGELFF. In DNA form, the CDR3 reads TGTGCCAGCAGGGGGAGGGGTCTAACCGGGGAGCTGTTTTTT.

This chain joins TRBV20-1 and TRBJ1-2, with D possibly being TRBD1 (6 bases). Germline CDR1 and CDR2: DFQATT and SNEGSKA (reference sequence). V was cut by 3 bases and J by 4 bases, with 12 bases left in between. The CDR3 runs 13 residues. As DNA, the CDR3 is TGCAGTGCTAGTGAAACAGGGCGCTATGGCTACACCTTC. It specifies CSASETGRYGYTF.

This chain connects TRBV7-2 to TRBJ1-2; maybe TRBD1 (5 bases). The V end lost 0 bases, the J end lost 4 bases, and 9 bases lay between the germline ends. Germline V CDR1 and CDR2: SGHTA, FQGNSA. The CDR3 contains 14 residues. CDR3 sequence reads: CASSLAGQIYGYTF. The CDR3 DNA reads TGTGCCAGCAGCTTAGCGGGGCAGATCTATGGCTACACCTTC.

The DNA for the CDR3 is TGTGCCAGCAGGACTGTAGGTGGAAACATTCAGTACTTC. It codes for CASRTVGGNIQYF. The V gene is TRBV27, the J gene TRBJ2-4; D remains ambiguous. V was cut by 6 bases and J by 6 bases, with 12 bases left in between. Germline V CDR1 and CDR2: MNHEY, SMNVEV (reference sequence). The CDR3 covers 13 residues.

This clone was found a few times. J is TRBJ2-1 and V is TRBV27; 12 positions agree with TRBD2. Germline values: CDR1 MNHEY, CDR2 SMNVEV (reference sequence). The length of the CDR3 is 17 residues. The junction had 9 bases not matched to a gene; V was cut back by 6 bases and J by 3 bases. The CDR3 nucleotides read TGTGCCAGCAGCCGTTGGCTAGCGGGAGGGATCTACAATGAGCAGTTCTTC. This translates into CASSRWLAGGIYNEQFF.